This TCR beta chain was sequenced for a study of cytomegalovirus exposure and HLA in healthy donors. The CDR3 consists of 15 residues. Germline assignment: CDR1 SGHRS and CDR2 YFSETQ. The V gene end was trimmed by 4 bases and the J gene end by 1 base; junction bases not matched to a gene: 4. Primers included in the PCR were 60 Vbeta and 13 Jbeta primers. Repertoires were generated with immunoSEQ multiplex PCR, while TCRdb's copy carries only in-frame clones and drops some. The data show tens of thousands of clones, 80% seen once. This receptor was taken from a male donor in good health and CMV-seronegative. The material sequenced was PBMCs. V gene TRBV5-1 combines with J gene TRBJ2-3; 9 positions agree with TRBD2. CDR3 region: CASSLSSGGTDTQYF. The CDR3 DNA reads TGCGCCAGCAGCCTATCTAGCGGGGGCACAGATACGCAGTATTTT.